This T cell receptor (beta chain) was identified during a study of graft-versus-host responses after intestinal transplantation. Overall study results and limits: The authors found GvH clones in recipient marrow, some appearing first in ileum or blood.

Assay: immunoSEQ multiplex PCR; the TCRdb copy retains only in-frame clones and omits some. This sample has approximately 19,000 clones; roughly 90% occur once, and the top ten carry 1.5% to 2.5%. For this clone: The antigen is undetermined.

The sample consisted of PBMCs, taken around 350 days after transplant. This receptor was taken from a human patient who received an intestinal transplant, so some T cells may come from the graft donor.

DNA for the CDR3: TGCGCCAGCAGCCAAGATCCTGGGACCAATCAGCCCCAGCATTTT. Translating gives CASSQDPGTNQPQHF. V gene TRBV4-1 combines with J gene TRBJ1-5; D might be TRBD1 (5 bases). The CDR3 sequence is 15 residues long. The germline V and J ends were trimmed by 0 bases and 3 bases, with 9 bases remaining between them. Germline assignment: CDR1 MGHRA and CDR2 YSYEKL.